A single sample is the source of the 19 T cell receptor beta chains below, sequenced in a study of cytomegalovirus exposure and HLA in healthy donors. The PCR was carried out with 60 Vbeta primers and 13 Jbeta primers. Clones were sequenced by immunoSEQ multiplex PCR, and TCRdb holds only the in-frame ones, with some missing. The data contain 140,000 or so clones, around 65% of them seen just once; the ten biggest clones take up under 7.5%. The sequencing sample was made of PBMCs. These receptors were collected from a woman aged 55-75 years in good health and CMV-seronegative.

The genes are TRBV6-5 and TRBJ1-2; D might be TRBD1 (5 bases). Germline V lookup: CDR1 MNHEY, CDR2 SVGAGI. The CDR3 is 12 amino acids. V was pared by 8 bases and J by 8 bases, with 15 bases between. The CDR3 DNA reads as TGTGCCAGCGGGGGGATCCCTAGGGGCTACACCTTC. Its protein is CASGGIPRGYTF.

V and J are TRBV29-1 and TRBJ1-1; 9 bases agree with TRBD1. Germline V CDR1 and CDR2: SQVTM, ANQGSEA. V was clipped by 1 base and J by 4 bases; unmatched bases: 28. This CDR3 has 22 amino acids. In DNA form, the CDR3 reads TGCAGCGTTGAAGGGCGCGCCAAGCCCTACTCAGGCCGGGACAGGGCGACCACTGAAGCTTTCTTT. Its protein product is CSVEGRAKPYSGRDRATTEAFF.

This chain connects TRBV7-3 to TRBJ2-2; D perhaps matches TRBD2 (7 bases). The CDR3 has 18 amino acids. The ends were cut back, 5 bases at V and 7 bases at J, with 26 bases in the middle. Germline CDR1 reads SGHTA; CDR2 reads FQGTGA. This CDR3 is CASSRRGGTPRDNGELFF. The DNA of the CDR3 is TGTGCCAGCAGCCGTAGGGGGGGGACTCCTCGAGACAACGGGGAGCTGTTTTTT.

The chain's CDR3 is CASERDWVSGEQYF. CDR3 bases: TGTGCCAGCGAGCGGGACTGGGTTTCCGGGGAGCAGTACTTC. The rearrangement joins TRBV28 to TRBJ2-7; 7 bases are a match to TRBD2. The junction had 14 bases not matched to a gene; V was cut back by 8 bases and J by 7 bases. Germline CDR1 is MDHEN and CDR2 is SYDVKM. The CDR3 runs 14 residues.

This chain uses TRBV7-2 with TRBJ1-1; the match to TRBD1 covers 7 bases. CDR1 SGHTA and CDR2 FQGNSA come from the germline V gene. V lost 5 bases to trimming and J lost 0 bases; unmatched junction nucleotides: 6. The CDR3 is made up of 15 amino acids. The CDR3 nucleotides read TGTGCCAGCAGCCCACAGGGGAGTGTGAACACTGAAGCTTTCTTT. As protein: CASSPQGSVNTEAFF.

The chain links TRBV7-2 to TRBJ2-1; 8 nucleotides agree with TRBD1. With V trimmed by 5 bases and J by 7 bases, 10 bases remained unmatched. This CDR3 has 15 residues. CDR1 is SGHTA, CDR2 FQGNSA, per germline. The CDR3 loop reads CASSPRTGIWNEQFF. The DNA for the CDR3 is TGTGCCAGCAGCCCACGGACAGGGATATGGAATGAGCAGTTCTTC.

V gene TRBV5-1 combines with J gene TRBJ2-3, with 14 positions matching TRBD2. Trimming cost V 0 bases and J 5 bases; bases outside gene matches: 5. This CDR3 is built from 17 residues. Per the germline V gene, CDR1 is SGHRS and CDR2 is YFSETQ. The CDR3 region is CASSLARLAGGQDTQYF. DNA of the CDR3: TGCGCCAGCAGCTTGGCCCGACTAGCGGGAGGGCAAGATACGCAGTATTTT. Combining the CDR3 with reference TRBV5-1 and TRBJ2-3 gives the whole variable domain KAGVTQTPRYLIKTRGQQVTLSCSPISGHRSVSWYQQTPGQGLQFLFEYFSETQRNKGNFPGRFSGRQFSNSRSEMNVSTLELGDSALYLCASSLARLAGGQDTQYFGPGTRLTVL.

This clone occurred once. The V gene is TRBV5-5, the J gene TRBJ1-1; the D gene is possibly TRBD1 (5 bases). V was clipped by 4 bases and J by 1 base, with 11 bases between them. The germline V gene has CDR1 SGHKS and CDR2 YYEKEE (reference sequence). This CDR3 is built from 14 residues. The CDR3 reads CASSPGGRNTEAFF. The DNA for the CDR3 is TGTGCCAGCAGCCCGGGGGGACGGAACACTGAAGCTTTCTTT.

V and J are TRBV27 and TRBJ1-1; 7 bases align to TRBD1. After removal of 7 bases from V and 2 bases from J, the junction contained 7 bases not matched to a gene. Per germline, CDR1 MNHEY and CDR2 SMNVEV (reference sequence). This CDR3 has 14 residues. CDR3: CASTKQGLNTEAFF. In DNA, the CDR3 is TGTGCCAGCACTAAACAGGGGCTTAACACTGAAGCTTTCTTT.

Concerning this clone: Other DNA variants within this sample encode the same CDR3. This chain connects TRBV7-2 to TRBJ2-5, with D unresolved. The CDR3 extends over 13 amino acids. In germline, CDR1 is SGHTA, CDR2 FQGNSA. V was trimmed by 0 bases and J by 2 bases, leaving 4 bases between them. Here the CDR3 DNA reads TGTGCCAGCAGCTTAGCCAGGCAAGAGACCCAGTACTTC. Its translation: CASSLARQETQYF.

This clone came up a few times. This rearrangement joins TRBV25-1 to TRBJ1-6; 7 positions agree with TRBD1. The CDR3 totals 15 residues. Per germline, CDR1 MGHDK and CDR2 SYGVNS. V was pared by 1 base and J by 10 bases, with 7 bases of the junction left unmatched. The CDR3 coding sequence is TGTGCCAGCAGTGAATTTGGAGGGGGCAACTCACCCCTCCACTTT. It encodes CASSEFGGGNSPLHF.

The chain is built from TRBV9 and TRBJ2-5; D might be TRBD2 (5 bases). V lost 2 bases and J lost 5, with 13 bases in between. The CDR3 covers 14 residues. CDR1 is SGDLS, CDR2 YYNGEE, per germline. The CDR3, as DNA: TGTGCCAGCAGCGTTGCCCCCGGCGGGGAGACCCAGTACTTC. Its translation: CASSVAPGGETQYF.

This clone showed up just a few times. Different DNA sequences within this sample yield the same CDR3. The gene calls are TRBV5-6 and TRBJ1-4; maybe TRBD1 (5 bases). Trimming stripped 4 bases from V and 10 bases from J, with 20 bases between. CDR1 is SGHDT, CDR2 YYEEEE, per germline. The CDR3 runs to 15 residues. CDR3 bases: TGTGCCAGCAGCCAAGGACAAGATTTGTGGGGAAAACTGTTTTTT. It codes for CASSQGQDLWGKLFF.

The V call is TRBV7-6, the J call TRBJ2-6, with 10 bases that match TRBD2. The CDR3 sequence is 17 residues long. V dropped 5 bases and J dropped 2; count of bases not matched to a gene: 6. Germline CDR1 reads SGHVS; CDR2 reads FNYEAQ. The CDR3 region has the DNA TGTGCCAGCAGCCCCCAGCGGGGGGGAACTGGGGCCAACGTCCTGACTTTC. Its protein is CASSPQRGGTGANVLTF.

The chain links TRBV19 to TRBJ2-6, with D maybe TRBD2 (6 bases). The CDR3 runs to 18 residues. V lost 4 bases to trimming and J lost 0 bases, with 16 bases between them. Per germline, CDR1 LNHDA and CDR2 SQIVND (reference sequence). The CDR3 is CASSTSGTDRSGANVLTF. As DNA, the CDR3 is TGTGCCAGTAGTACGTCCGGGACTGACCGCTCTGGGGCCAACGTCCTGACTTTC.

The chain couples TRBV5-4 to TRBJ1-1; D is possibly TRBD1 (6 bases). Per germline, CDR1 SGHNT and CDR2 YYREEE (reference sequence). This CDR3 is 12 amino acids long. Trimming removed 8 bases from V and 3 bases from J, with 11 bases in between. DNA of the CDR3: TGTGCCAGTGGGGGCAGGGACACTGAAGCTTTCTTT. Translation: CASGGRDTEAFF. The full variable domain, in which reference TRBV5-4 and TRBJ1-1 provide the parts outside the CDR3, is ETGVTQSPTHLIKTRGQQVTLRCSSQSGHNTVSWYQQALGQGPQFIFQYYREEENGRGNFPPRFSGLQFPNYSSELNVNALELDDSALYLCASGGRDTEAFFGQGTRLTVV.

V is TRBV4-1 and J is TRBJ2-3, with D maybe TRBD2 (6 bases). The CDR3 sequence is 15 residues long. V was shortened by 5 bases and J by 4 bases, with 16 bases between the two germline ends. CDR1 is MGHRA, CDR2 YSYEKL, per germline. DNA for the CDR3: TGCGCCAGCAGCTTGTTAGGGGCTAGCGCAGATACGCAGTATTTT. It is translated as CASSLLGASADTQYF.

The chain joins TRBV5-6 to TRBJ2-3; TRBD1 is a possible D gene (6 bases). The CDR3 length is 16 residues. The germline V and J ends were trimmed by 3 bases and 8 bases, with 22 bases remaining between them. The germline V gene has CDR1 SGHDT and CDR2 YYEEEE. The CDR3 is CASSSPTGIGVATQYF. The CDR3 bases are TGTGCCAGCAGCTCACCAACAGGGATCGGTGTCGCTACGCAGTATTTT.

The chain combines TRBV9 with TRBJ1-2, with D uncertain. There are 13 residues in the CDR3. V lost 0 bases and J 7 bases, leaving 10 bases between the germline ends. The germline CDR1 and CDR2 sequences are SGDLS and YYNGEE. CDR3: CASSVGGGSGYTF. CDR3 nucleotide sequence: TGTGCCAGCAGCGTAGGGGGAGGGTCTGGCTACACCTTC.